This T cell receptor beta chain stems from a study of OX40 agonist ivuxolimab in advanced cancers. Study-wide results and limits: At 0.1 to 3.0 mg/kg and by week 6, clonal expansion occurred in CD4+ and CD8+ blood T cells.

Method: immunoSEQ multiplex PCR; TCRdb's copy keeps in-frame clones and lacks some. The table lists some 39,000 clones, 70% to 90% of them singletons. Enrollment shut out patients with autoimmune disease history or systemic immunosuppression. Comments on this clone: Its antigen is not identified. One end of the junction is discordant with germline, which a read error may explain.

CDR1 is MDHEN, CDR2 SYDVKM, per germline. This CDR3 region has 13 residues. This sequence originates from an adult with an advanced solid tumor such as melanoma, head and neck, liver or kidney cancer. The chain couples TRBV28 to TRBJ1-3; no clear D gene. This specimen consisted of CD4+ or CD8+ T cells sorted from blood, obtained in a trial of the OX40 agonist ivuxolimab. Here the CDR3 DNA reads TGTGCCAGCAGTCGTCCGCCCGGGTCCAACTTAGTTTTT. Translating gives CASSRPPGSNLVF.